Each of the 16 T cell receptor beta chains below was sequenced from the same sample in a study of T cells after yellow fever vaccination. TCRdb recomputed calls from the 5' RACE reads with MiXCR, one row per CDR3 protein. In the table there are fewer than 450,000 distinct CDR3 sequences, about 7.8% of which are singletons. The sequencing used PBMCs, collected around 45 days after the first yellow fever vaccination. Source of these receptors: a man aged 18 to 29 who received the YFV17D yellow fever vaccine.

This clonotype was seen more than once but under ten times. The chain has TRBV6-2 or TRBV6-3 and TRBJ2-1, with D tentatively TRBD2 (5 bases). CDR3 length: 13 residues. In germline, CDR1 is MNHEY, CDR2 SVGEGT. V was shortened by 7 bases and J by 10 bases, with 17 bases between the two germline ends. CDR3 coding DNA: TGTGCCAGCATTCGTCGGGGTTCGCGGGAGCAGTTCTTC. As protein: CASIRRGSREQFF.

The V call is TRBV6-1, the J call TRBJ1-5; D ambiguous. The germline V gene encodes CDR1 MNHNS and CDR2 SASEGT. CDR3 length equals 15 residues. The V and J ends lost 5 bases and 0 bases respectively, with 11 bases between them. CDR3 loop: CASSPLPNSNQPQHF. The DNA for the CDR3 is TGTGCCAGCAGTCCATTACCAAATAGCAATCAGCCCCAGCATTTT.

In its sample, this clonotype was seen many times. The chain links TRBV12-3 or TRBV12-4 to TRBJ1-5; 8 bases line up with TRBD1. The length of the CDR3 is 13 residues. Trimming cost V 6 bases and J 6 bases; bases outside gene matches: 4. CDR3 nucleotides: TGTGCCAGCAGCTCCCAGGGGGCTCAGCCCCAGCATTTT. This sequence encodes CASSSQGAQPQHF.

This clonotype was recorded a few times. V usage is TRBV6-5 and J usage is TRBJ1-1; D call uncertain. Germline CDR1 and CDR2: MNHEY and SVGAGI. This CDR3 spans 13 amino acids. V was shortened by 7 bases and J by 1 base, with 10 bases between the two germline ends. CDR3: CASITVRNTEAFF. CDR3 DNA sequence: TGTGCCAGCATTACGGTAAGGAACACTGAAGCTTTCTTT.

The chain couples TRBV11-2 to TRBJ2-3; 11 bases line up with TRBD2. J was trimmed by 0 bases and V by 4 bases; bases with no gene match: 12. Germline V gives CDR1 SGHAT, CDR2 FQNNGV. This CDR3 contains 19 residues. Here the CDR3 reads CASSSGRASGGPSTDTQYF. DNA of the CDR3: TGTGCCAGCAGCTCCGGTAGGGCTAGCGGGGGGCCGAGCACAGATACGCAGTATTTT.

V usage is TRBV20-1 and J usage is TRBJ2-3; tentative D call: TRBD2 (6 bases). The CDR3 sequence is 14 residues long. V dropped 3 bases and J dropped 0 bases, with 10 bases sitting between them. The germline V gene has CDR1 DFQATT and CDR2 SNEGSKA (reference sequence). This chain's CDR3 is CSARRGSSTDTQYF. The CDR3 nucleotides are TGCAGTGCTAGGCGGGGATCTAGCACAGATACGCAGTATTTT.

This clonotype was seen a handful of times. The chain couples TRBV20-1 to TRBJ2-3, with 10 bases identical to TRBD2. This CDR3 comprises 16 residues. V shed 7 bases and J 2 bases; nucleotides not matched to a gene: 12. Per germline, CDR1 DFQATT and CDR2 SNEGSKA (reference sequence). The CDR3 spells CSVHPLLAGITDTQYF. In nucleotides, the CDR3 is TGCAGTGTTCACCCCCTACTAGCGGGGATCACAGATACGCAGTATTTT.

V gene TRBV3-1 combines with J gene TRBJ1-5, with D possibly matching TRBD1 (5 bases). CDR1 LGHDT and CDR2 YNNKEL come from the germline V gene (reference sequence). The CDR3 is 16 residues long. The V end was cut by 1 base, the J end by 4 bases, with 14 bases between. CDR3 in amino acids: CASSQGGRFLNQPQHF. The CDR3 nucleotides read TGTGCCAGCAGCCAAGGGGGCAGATTTCTTAATCAGCCCCAGCATTTT. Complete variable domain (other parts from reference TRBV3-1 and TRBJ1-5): DTAVSQTPKYLVTQMGNDKSIKCEQNLGHDTMYWYKQDSKKFLKIMFSYNNKELIINETVPNRFSPKSPDKAHLNLHINSLELGDSAVYFCASSQGGRFLNQPQHFGDGTRLSIL.

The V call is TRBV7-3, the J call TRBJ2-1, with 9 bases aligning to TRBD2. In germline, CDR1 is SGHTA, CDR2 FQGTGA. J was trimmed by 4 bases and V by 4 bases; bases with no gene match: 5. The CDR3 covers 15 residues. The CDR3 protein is CASSSRLAVYNEQFF. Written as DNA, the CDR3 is TGTGCCAGCAGCTCCAGACTAGCGGTGTACAATGAGCAGTTCTTC.

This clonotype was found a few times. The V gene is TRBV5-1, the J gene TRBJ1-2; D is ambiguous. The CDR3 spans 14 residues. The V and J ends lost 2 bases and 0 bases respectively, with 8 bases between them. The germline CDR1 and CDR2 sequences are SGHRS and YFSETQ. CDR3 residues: CASSLGPANYGYTF. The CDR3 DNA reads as TGCGCCAGCAGCTTAGGTCCAGCTAACTATGGCTACACCTTC.

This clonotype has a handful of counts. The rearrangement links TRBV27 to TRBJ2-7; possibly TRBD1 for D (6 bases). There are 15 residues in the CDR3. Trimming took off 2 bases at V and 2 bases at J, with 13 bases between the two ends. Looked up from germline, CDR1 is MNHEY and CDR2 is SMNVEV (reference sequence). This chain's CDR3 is CASSLPTGYPYEQYF. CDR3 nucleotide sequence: TGTGCCAGCAGTTTACCTACAGGGTATCCCTACGAGCAGTACTTC.

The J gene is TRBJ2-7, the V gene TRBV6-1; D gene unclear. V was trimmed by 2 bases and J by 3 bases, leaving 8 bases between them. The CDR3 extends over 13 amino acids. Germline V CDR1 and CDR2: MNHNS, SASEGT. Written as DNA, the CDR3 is TGTGCCAGCAGTGAATGGGCGAGCTACGAGCAGTACTTC. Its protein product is CASSEWASYEQYF.

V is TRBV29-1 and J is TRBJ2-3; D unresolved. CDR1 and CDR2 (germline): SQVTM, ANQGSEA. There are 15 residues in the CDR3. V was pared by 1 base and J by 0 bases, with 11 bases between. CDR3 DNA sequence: TGCAGCGTTGAAGGCACCGAATCTAGCACAGATACGCAGTATTTT. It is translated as CSVEGTESSTDTQYF.

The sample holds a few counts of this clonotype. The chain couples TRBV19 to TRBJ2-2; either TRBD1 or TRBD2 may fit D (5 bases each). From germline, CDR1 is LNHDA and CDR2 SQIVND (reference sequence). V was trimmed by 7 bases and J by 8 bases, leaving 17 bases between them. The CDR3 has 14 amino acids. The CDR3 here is CASTRDLGPGELFF. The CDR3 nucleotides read TGTGCCAGTACCCGGGACCTCGGGCCGGGGGAGCTGTTTTTT.

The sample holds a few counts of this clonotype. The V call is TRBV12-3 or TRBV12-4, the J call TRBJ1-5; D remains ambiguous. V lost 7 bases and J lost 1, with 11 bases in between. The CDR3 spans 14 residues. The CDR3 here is CASIPMGSNQPQHF. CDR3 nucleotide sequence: TGTGCCAGCATACCGATGGGGAGCAATCAGCCCCAGCATTTT.

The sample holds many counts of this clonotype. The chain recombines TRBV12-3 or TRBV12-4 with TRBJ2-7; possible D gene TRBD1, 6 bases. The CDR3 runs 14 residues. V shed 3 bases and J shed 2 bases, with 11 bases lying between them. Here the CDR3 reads CASSFLAGAYEQYF. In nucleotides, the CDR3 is TGTGCCAGCAGTTTTCTTGCAGGGGCCTACGAGCAGTACTTC.